These T cell receptor beta chains were read from a single sample in a study of blood T cells in healthy people across ages. TCRdb redid the calling of the 5' RACE reads with MiXCR, one entry per CDR3 protein. The sample holds nearly 800,000 distinct CDR3 sequences; around three fifths are singletons and the top ten take 20% to 30%. The sample consisted of blood. These receptors all come from a man aged 35 to 55 in good health. CDR3s include the opening cysteine and the closing phenylalanine or tryptophan. The D gene is left open where the match is weak. A row's size may be missing; if present it is once, few, many or a size class.

clone size	J gene	D gene	V gene	CDR3 DNA	CDR3 protein
-	TRBJ2-1	TRBD2	TRBV5-5	TGTGCCAGCAGCTTGGCACCTAGCGGGGGGTTAATAGCATATGAGCAGTTCTTC	CASSLAPSGGLIAYEQFF
-	TRBJ2-7	-	TRBV4-1	TGCGCCAGCAGCCAATCCCAACAGTCTAGCTCCTACGAGCAGTACTTC	CASSQSQQSSSYEQYF
-	TRBJ2-1	TRBD2	TRBV20-1	TGCAGTGCTCACATCCTTAGCGGGTACAATGAGCAGTTCTTC	CSAHILSGYNEQFF
-	TRBJ2-2	-	TRBV29-1	TGCAGCGTTGGGACTGCCACGAACACCGGGGAGCTGTTTTTT	CSVGTATNTGELFF
-	TRBJ2-7	TRBD2	TRBV4-1	TGCGCCAGCAGCCAAGATGAAGCGGGAGGGCCTAAGGTGTACGAGCAGTACTTC	CASSQDEAGGPKVYEQYF
-	TRBJ2-5	-	TRBV29-1	TGCAGCGTTGGGCAGGGAGGAGAGACCCAGTACTTC	CSVGQGGETQYF
-	TRBJ2-5	TRBD2	TRBV10-3	TGTGCCATCAGTGATTTCGGGGCAGCGGGGGGGCTGGAGACCCAGTACTTC	CAISDFGAAGGLETQYF
-	TRBJ2-7	TRBD1	TRBV29-1	TGCAGCACCCGGGACAGGGGGTGGAACAATGAGCAGTACTTC	CSTRDRGWNNEQYF
-	TRBJ2-3	-	TRBV5-6	TGTGCCAGCAGCCGGAAAGAGGTCGGCACAGATACGCAGTATTTT	CASSRKEVGTDTQYF
-	TRBJ1-2	-	TRBV7-9	TGTGCCAGCAGCCCCAAATGGGATGGCTACACCTTC	CASSPKWDGYTF
few	TRBJ2-5	TRBD1	TRBV5-1	TGCGCCAGCTCCCCTGGGGACAGACAAGCCCAAGAGACCCAGTACTTC	CASSPGDRQAQETQYF
-	TRBJ2-3	-	TRBV7-9	TGTGCCAGCAGAACCCCTCGCTCAGAGACGCAGTATTTT	CASRTPRSETQYF
-	TRBJ1-1	-	TRBV7-6	TGTGCCAGCAGCTTGGATAGGGGACCCTTAGGGAGTGAAGCTTTCTTT	CASSLDRGPLGSEAFF
-	TRBJ2-2	-	TRBV5-1	TGCGCCAGCAGCTTGGTCGTAGGGGCAGACACCGGGGAGCTGTTTTTT	CASSLVVGADTGELFF
-	TRBJ2-7	TRBD2	TRBV5-1	TGCGCCAGCAGCTTTGAGAGCGGGGGATCCGCCTACGAGCAGTACTTC	CASSFESGGSAYEQYF
few	TRBJ2-2	-	TRBV27	TGTGCCAGCAGTTTAACGCTAAACACCGGGGAGCTGTTTTTT	CASSLTLNTGELFF
-	TRBJ1-6	TRBD1	TRBV7-2	TGTGCCAGCAGATGGGACAGCTATTCACCCCTCCACTTT	CASRWDSYSPLHF
-	TRBJ1-4	-	TRBV25-1	TGTGCCAGCAGTGAATACGCTAGGACAGCAACTAATGAAAAACTGTTTTTT	CASSEYARTATNEKLFF
-	TRBJ2-6	TRBD2	TRBV12-3/TRBV12-4	TGTGCCAGCAGGGGGACTAGCGGCTCTGGGGCCAACGTCCTGACTTTC	CASRGTSGSGANVLTF
many	TRBJ1-5	-	TRBV7-3	TGTGCCAGCAGCCCCTTCGGGGGCGCGGGCAATCAGCCCCAGCATTTT	CASSPFGGAGNQPQHF
-	TRBJ1-1	-	TRBV6-5	TGTGCCAGCAGTTACGGGTCAGCTTCCAACGGAGCTTTCTTT	CASSYGSASNGAFF
-	TRBJ2-3	-	TRBV5-1	TGCGCCAGCAGCTTACAGACACCCACAGATACGCAGTATTTT	CASSLQTPTDTQYF
-	TRBJ2-5	-	TRBV11-2	TGTGCCAGCAGCTTCGGACGGAGGTTACGGGAGACCCAGTACTTC	CASSFGRRLRETQYF
-	TRBJ2-7	-	TRBV6-1	TGTGCCATCGGAAATGGGGTCTACGAGCAGTACTTC	CAIGNGVYEQYF
-	TRBJ2-7	-	TRBV6-6	TGTGCCAGCAGGGACTTAAAGTACGAGCAGTACTTC	CASRDLKYEQYF
-	TRBJ2-7	-	TRBV10-3	TGTGCCATCAGTGAGAAGGGGTACGCCGAGCAGTACTTC	CAISEKGYAEQYF
-	TRBJ2-5	TRBD1	TRBV15	TGTGCCACCAGTATGAGACGGACAGGGGAAGAGACCCAGTACTTC	CATSMRRTGEETQYF
few	TRBJ2-7	-	TRBV18	TGTGCCAGCTCACCGTTCAGGGGATGGGAGCAGTACTTC	CASSPFRGWEQYF
-	TRBJ1-2	-	TRBV21-1	TGTGCCAGCAGCAAATCCGTGATCCGATTACCACCCCGCCAGGCTAACTATGGCTACACCTTC	CASSKSVIRLPPRQANYGYTF
-	TRBJ2-4	-	TRBV6-7	TGTGCCAGCAGTTCCCGCGCTCTTTTAGCCAAAAACATTCAGTACTTC	CASSSRALLAKNIQYF
once	TRBJ2-5	TRBD1	TRBV9	TGTGCCAGCAGCGTAAATCCGACAGGGGGCTGGGAGACCCAGTACTTC	CASSVNPTGGWETQYF
-	TRBJ2-5	-	TRBV10-3	TGTGCCATCAGTGGGGGGCTTAGAGGGACGGAGACCCAGTACTTC	CAISGGLRGTETQYF
-	TRBJ2-1	TRBD2	TRBV11-2	TGTGCCAGCAGCCCGCGACTAGCGGGGTCCAATGAGCAGTTCTTC	CASSPRLAGSNEQFF
few	TRBJ2-7	TRBD2	TRBV10-3	TGTGCCATCAGTCCCGGGACTAGCGGAGACTCCTACGAGCAGTACTTC	CAISPGTSGDSYEQYF
few	TRBJ2-3	-	TRBV5-5	TGTGCCAGCAGCCACCCCTTTTGGGATCAGAAGGGAGATACGCAGTATTTT	CASSHPFWDQKGDTQYF
few	TRBJ1-2	-	TRBV27	TGTGCCAGCAGTTTATCCGACACCTATGGCTACACCTTC	CASSLSDTYGYTF
once	TRBJ2-3	-	TRBV11-3	TGTGCCAGCAGCCGGTTTACAGTCCACATGCAGGATACGCAGTATTTT	CASSRFTVHMQDTQYF
few	TRBJ2-7	TRBD2	TRBV29-1	TGCAGCGGAGGGGAGGGAGAAAGCTACGAGCAGTACTTC	CSGGEGESYEQYF
-	TRBJ2-1	-	TRBV7-3	TGTGCCAGCAGCTTAAAGGGCGAAGATTACAATGAGCAGTTCTTC	CASSLKGEDYNEQFF
-	TRBJ2-2	-	TRBV5-1	TGCGTCAGCAGCTCATTATCGTCAGGGCCCGGGGAGCTGTTTTTT	CVSSSLSSGPGELFF
few	TRBJ2-1	-	TRBV9	TGTGCCAGCAGCGTGGGGGGGGCACTCCATGAGCAGTTCTTC	CASSVGGALHEQFF
few	TRBJ2-5	-	TRBV9	TGTGCCAGCAGCGTAGGTGTAGCCGATGGAGAGACCCAGTACTTC	CASSVGVADGETQYF
-	TRBJ1-5	-	TRBV12-3/TRBV12-4	TGTGCCAGCAGTACAGAATGGCAGCCCCAGCATTTT	CASSTEWQPQHF
-	TRBJ2-7	TRBD1	TRBV28	TGTGCCGGCAGCCCCGGGACAGTTTCCTACGAGCAGTACTTC	CAGSPGTVSYEQYF
few	TRBJ2-5	TRBD2	TRBV7-8	TGTGCCAGCAGCTTAGTGGGAGGGTACCAAGAGACCCAGTACTTC	CASSLVGGYQETQYF
few	TRBJ1-6	-	TRBV3-1	TGTGCCAGCAGCCAAGATTACAATTCACCCCTCCACTTT	CASSQDYNSPLHF
-	TRBJ2-3	TRBD2	TRBV3-1	TGTGCCAGTACTAGCGGGGGGCAGGATACACAGTATTTT	CASTSGGQDTQYF
-	TRBJ2-1	-	TRBV5-4	TGTGCCAGCAGCTTGGCCCCCCTAGGGGGGCCCTCCAATGAGCAGTTCTTC	CASSLAPLGGPSNEQFF
few	TRBJ2-7	TRBD1	TRBV9	TGTGCCAGCAGCCGAACAGCCGGGACAGGGTCCAACGAGCAGTACTTC	CASSRTAGTGSNEQYF
few	TRBJ2-7	-	TRBV9	TGTGCCAGCAGCGTCACGGAAGGGCCACTCGAGCAGTACTTC	CASSVTEGPLEQYF
few	TRBJ2-3	TRBD2	TRBV29-1	TGCAGCGTTGAAGTGGCGGGGGGAGCAGATACGCAGTATTTT	CSVEVAGGADTQYF
-	TRBJ1-2	TRBD1	TRBV25-1	TGTGCCAGCAGCTTCAAGGGACAGGATGGCTATGGCTACACCTTC	CASSFKGQDGYGYTF
-	TRBJ2-3	TRBD2	TRBV10-3	TGTGCCACCCGAGCGGGGGGCACAGATACGCAGTATTTT	CATRAGGTDTQYF
-	TRBJ2-5	-	TRBV4-3	TGCGCCAGCAGCCAAGACAGGGGGGTAGAGACCCAGTACTTC	CASSQDRGVETQYF